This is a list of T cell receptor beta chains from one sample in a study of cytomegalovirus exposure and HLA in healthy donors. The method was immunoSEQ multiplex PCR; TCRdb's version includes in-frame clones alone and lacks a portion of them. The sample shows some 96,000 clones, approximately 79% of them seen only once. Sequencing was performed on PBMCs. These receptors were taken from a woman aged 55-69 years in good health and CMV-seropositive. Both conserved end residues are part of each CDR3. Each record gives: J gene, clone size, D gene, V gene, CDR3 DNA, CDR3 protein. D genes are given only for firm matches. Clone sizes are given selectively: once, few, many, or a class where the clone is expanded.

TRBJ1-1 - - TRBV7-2 TGTGCCAGCAGCTCGGACAGTCGCACTGAAGCTTTCTTT CASSSDSRTEAFF
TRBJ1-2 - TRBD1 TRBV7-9 TGTGCCAGCAGCTTAGGACAGGGTTGGAGTGGCTACACCTTC CASSLGQGWSGYTF
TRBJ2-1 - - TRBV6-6 TGTGCCAGCAGGCCTGACAGATCCAATGAGCAGTTCTTC CASRPDRSNEQFF
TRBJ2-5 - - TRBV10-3 TGTGCCATCAGTGGGCGCTTTCAGGGGCCTGAGACCCAGTACTTC CAISGRFQGPETQYF
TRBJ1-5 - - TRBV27 TGTGCCAGCAGTTTATGGGGCTGGGGCAATCAGCCCCAGCATTTT CASSLWGWGNQPQHF
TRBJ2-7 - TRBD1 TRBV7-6 TGTGCCAGCAGCACGACAGGGGGGGCCTACGAGCAGTACTTC CASSTTGGAYEQYF
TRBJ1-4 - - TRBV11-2 TGTGCCAGCAGCTTGACAGGACACCCGGGGGAAAAACTGTTTTTT CASSLTGHPGEKLFF
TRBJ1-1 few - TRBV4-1 TGCGCCAGCAGCCAAGACGTAACAGGGCCTAACACTGAAGCTTTCTTT CASSQDVTGPNTEAFF
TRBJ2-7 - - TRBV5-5 TGTGCCAGCAGCTTCGGAGGAAGCGGTTCCTACGAGCAGTACTTC CASSFGGSGSYEQYF
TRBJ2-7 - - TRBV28 TGTGCCAGCAGTTCGCCGTGGGCAGGGGGGACCTACGAGCAGTACTTC CASSSPWAGGTYEQYF
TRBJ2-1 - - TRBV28 TGTGCCAGCAGTTGGGGCAGCCTGTACAATGAGCAGTTCTTC CASSWGSLYNEQFF
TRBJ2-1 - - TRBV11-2 TGTGCCAGCACCCCCAGGAGCGGCCCCCACAATGAGCAGTTCTTC CASTPRSGPHNEQFF
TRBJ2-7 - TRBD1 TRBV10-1 TGCGCCAGCAATCCGGGACAGGGGATGAACGAGCAGTACTTC CASNPGQGMNEQYF
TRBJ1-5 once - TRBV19 TGTGCCAGTAGTTTTTCTAGACGAGCCCAGCATTTT CASSFSRRAQHF
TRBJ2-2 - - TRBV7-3 TGTGCCAGCAGCTCACGTAGCCCGACCGGGGAGCTGTTTTTT CASSSRSPTGELFF
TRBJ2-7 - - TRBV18 TGTGCCAGCTCTTCAGCAATGCCCAGCGGGCGTCTCCACGAGCAGTACTTC CASSSAMPSGRLHEQYF
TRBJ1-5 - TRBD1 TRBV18 TGTGCCAGCTCACCAAGGGACAGTAGCAATCAGCCCCAGCATTTT CASSPRDSSNQPQHF
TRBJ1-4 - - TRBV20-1 TGCAGCGTCGGACAGGAAAAACTGTTTTTT CSVGQEKLFF
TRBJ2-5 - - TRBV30 TGTGCCTGGAGTGTATCGGGTGAGACCCAGTACTTC CAWSVSGETQYF
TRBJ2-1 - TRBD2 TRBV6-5 TGTGCCAGCAGTTACGGGACTAGCGGGGGCAATGAGCAGTTCTTC CASSYGTSGGNEQFF
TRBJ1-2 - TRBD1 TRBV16 TGTGCCAGCAGCCAGACAGGGGGAAGCTACACCTTC CASSQTGGSYTF
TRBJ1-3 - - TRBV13 TGTGCCAGCAGCTTACCTAGCTCTGGAAACACCATATATTTT CASSLPSSGNTIYF
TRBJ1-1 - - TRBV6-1 TGTGCCAGCAGTACAATTACTGAAGCTTTCTTT CASSTITEAFF
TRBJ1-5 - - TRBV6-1 TGTGCCAGCAGTGAACAGGGGCAGGGGTTAAATCAGCCCCAGCATTTT CASSEQGQGLNQPQHF
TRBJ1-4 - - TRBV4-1 TGCGCCAGCAGCCCAGGGCCCGAAACAACTAATGAAAAACTGTTTTTT CASSPGPETTNEKLFF
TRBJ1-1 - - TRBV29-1 TGCAGCGTTTCGTTCTCTGGAGCTAGCGAAGCTTTCTTT CSVSFSGASEAFF
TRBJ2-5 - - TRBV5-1 TGCGCCAGCAGTCGGCCGGGAGAGACCCAGTACTTC CASSRPGETQYF
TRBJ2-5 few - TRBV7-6 TGTGCCAGCAGCCTGGATGAGGGCCTAGAGACCCAGTACTTC CASSLDEGLETQYF
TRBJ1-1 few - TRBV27 TGTGCCAGCAGTTTATCCAGGGGATGGACGACTGAAGCTTTCTTT CASSLSRGWTTEAFF
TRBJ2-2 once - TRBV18 TGTGCCAGCTCACCGGGTTGGGAGGCGAACACCGGGGAGCTGTTTTTT CASSPGWEANTGELFF
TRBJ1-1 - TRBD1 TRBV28 TGTGCCAGCAGTTCACAGGGGTTTGTCACTGAAGCTTTCTTT CASSSQGFVTEAFF
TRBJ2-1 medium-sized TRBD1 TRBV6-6 TGTGCCAGCAGTGTACCCGGGACAGACAATGAGCAGTTCTTC CASSVPGTDNEQFF
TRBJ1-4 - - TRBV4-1 TGCGCCAGCAGCCGAGGACAGAGTGTTGTTGAAAAACTGTTTTTT CASSRGQSVVEKLFF
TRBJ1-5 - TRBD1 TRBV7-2 TGTGCCAGCAGCGTCGACAGGGCGACAAGCAATCAGCCCCAGCATTTT CASSVDRATSNQPQHF
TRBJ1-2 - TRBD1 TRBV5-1 TGCGCCAGCAAACAGGGGGCTTTGGACTATGGCTACACCTTC CASKQGALDYGYTF
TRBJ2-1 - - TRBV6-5 TGTGCCAGCAGTTCGGCGGGAATCTACAATGAGCAGTTCTTC CASSSAGIYNEQFF
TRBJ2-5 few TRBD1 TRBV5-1 TGCGCCAGCAGCTGGGGACAGGGCCAAGAGACCCAGTACTTC CASSWGQGQETQYF
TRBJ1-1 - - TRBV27 TGTGCCAGCAGTCCGGGGGTGGAATTGAACACTGAAGCTTTCTTT CASSPGVELNTEAFF
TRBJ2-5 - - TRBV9 TGTGCCAGCAGCGTAACTCCGTACCAAGAGACCCAGTACTTC CASSVTPYQETQYF
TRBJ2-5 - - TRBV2 TGTGCCAGCAGTGAACGTCAAGAGACCCAGTACTTC CASSERQETQYF
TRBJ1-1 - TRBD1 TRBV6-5 TGTGCCAGCAGTACGAAGACAGGGCCCACTGAAGCTTTCTTT CASSTKTGPTEAFF